Shown below are 17 T cell receptor beta chains from a single sample sequenced in a study of cytomegalovirus exposure and HLA in healthy donors. PCR amplification relied on 60 Vbeta primers (plus 13 Jbeta primers). Using immunoSEQ multiplex PCR, the repertoire was profiled, and TCRdb retains in-frame clones only, with some absent. The sample carries 95,000 to 100,000 clones, roughly 80% recorded once. Sequencing used PBMCs. The receptors originated from a man aged 40-49 years in good health and CMV-seronegative.

The rearrangement uses TRBV10-3 and TRBJ2-7; 7 bases are shared with TRBD1. The CDR3 runs to 15 residues. Germline CDR1 reads ENHRY; CDR2 reads SYGVKD. V was clipped by 6 bases and J by 0 bases; unmatched bases: 8. The CDR3 protein is CAIRSGQHLSYEQYF. CDR3 nucleotide sequence: TGTGCCATCAGATCGGGACAGCACCTCTCCTACGAGCAGTACTTC.

This sequence joins TRBV9 and TRBJ2-1, with 9 positions matching TRBD1. Germline V gene data show CDR1 as SGDLS and CDR2 as YYNGEE. The CDR3 spans 14 residues. The V gene end was trimmed by 3 bases and the J gene end by 8 bases; junction bases not matched to a gene: 6. CDR3 nucleotides: TGTGCCAGCAGCGAACCCGGGACAGGGCATGAGCAGTTCTTC. Encoded protein: CASSEPGTGHEQFF.

The rearrangement uses TRBV5-1 and TRBJ2-1; 10 nucleotides agree with TRBD1. The CDR3 runs to 14 residues. Germline values: CDR1 SGHRS, CDR2 YFSETQ. The junction had 1 base not matched to a gene; V was cut back by 0 bases and J by 7 bases. The CDR3 nucleotides read TGCGCCAGCAGCTTGGGGACAGGGGGTAATGAGCAGTTCTTC. Translation: CASSLGTGGNEQFF.

V gene TRBV5-1 combines with J gene TRBJ1-1; the D gene is possibly TRBD1 (5 bases). Trimming took 4 bases from V and 3 from J, leaving 10 bases between them. Per germline, CDR1 SGHRS and CDR2 YFSETQ. CDR3 size: 13 residues. The CDR3 reads CASSTGGDTEAFF. In nucleotides, the CDR3 is TGCGCCAGCAGCACCGGGGGTGACACTGAAGCTTTCTTT.

The rearrangement joins TRBV4-1 to TRBJ2-2, with 13 bases lining up with TRBD2. Germline trimming cut 4 bases from V and 6 bases from J; bases unmatched to any gene: 5. This CDR3 has 16 amino acids. Per germline, CDR1 MGHRA and CDR2 YSYEKL. As DNA, the CDR3 is TGCGCCAGCAGCCCTGGACTAGCGGGAGTACCCGGGGAGCTGTTTTTT. Protein product: CASSPGLAGVPGELFF.

This clone was seen a handful of times. DNA of the CDR3: TGTGCCAGCTCAGGCGGGAGCCCCCGCAATGAGCAGTTCTTC. Translation: CASSGGSPRNEQFF. The J gene is TRBJ2-1, the V gene TRBV18; TRBD2 agrees at 7 bases. Trimming removed 5 bases from V and 6 bases from J; junction bases left unmatched: 7. The CDR3 runs 14 residues. Germline CDR1 reads KGHSH; CDR2 reads LQKENI.

As concerns this clone: Other DNA variants within this sample encode the same CDR3. The chain couples TRBV30 to TRBJ2-1, with 12 bases fitting TRBD1. V gave up 5 bases and J gave up 6 bases; unmatched junction bases: 8. The CDR3 is made up of 15 amino acids. Germline V gene sequence: CDR1 GTSNPN, CDR2 SVGIG (reference sequence). CDR3 DNA sequence: TGTGCCTGGGGGCGGGGGACAGGGGGCATCAATGAGCAGTTCTTC. Translated: CAWGRGTGGINEQFF.

The rearrangement links TRBV27 to TRBJ1-2, with 10 bases matching TRBD1. This CDR3 contains 15 residues. V dropped 5 bases and J dropped 4; count of bases not matched to a gene: 7. Germline V lookup: CDR1 MNHEY, CDR2 SMNVEV (reference sequence). As DNA, the CDR3 is TGTGCCAGCAGTGAGACAGGGGGCAAGGGCTATGGCTACACCTTC. Protein product: CASSETGGKGYGYTF.

This chain links TRBV5-6 with TRBJ1-1; TRBD1 matches at 9 bases. With 3 bases clipped from V and 4 bases from J, the junction kept 1 base outside the gene matches. Per germline, CDR1 SGHDT and CDR2 YYEEEE. This CDR3 is built from 13 residues. CDR3 protein: CASSWDRATEAFF. DNA for the CDR3: TGTGCCAGCAGCTGGGACAGGGCCACTGAAGCTTTCTTT.

V is TRBV10-3 and J is TRBJ2-3; 7 positions match TRBD1. The length of the CDR3 is 13 residues. Germline V CDR1 and CDR2: ENHRY, SYGVKD. With 10 bases clipped from V and 3 bases from J, the junction kept 7 bases outside the gene matches. CDR3 coding DNA: TGTGCCACGAAGGGGGCAAAAACAGATACGCAGTATTTT. Encoded protein: CATKGAKTDTQYF.

The rearrangement uses TRBV9 and TRBJ2-7, with a possible D match to TRBD1 (6 bases). Deletions cut 4 bases from V and 1 base from J, with 12 bases between. This CDR3 has 14 residues. Germline-derived CDR1 and CDR2 are SGDLS and YYNGEE. For the CDR3, the DNA is TGTGCCAGCAGCCCCTCGAGGGGGTCCTACGAGCAGTACTTC. Translating it yields CASSPSRGSYEQYF.

The chain recombines TRBV7-9 with TRBJ1-2; the D is unclear. Per the germline V gene, CDR1 is SEHNR and CDR2 is FQNEAQ (reference sequence). CDR3 size: 16 residues. With 0 bases removed from V and 4 bases from J, the gap between germline ends came to 15 bases. CDR3 nucleotides: TGTGCCAGCAGCTTAGCGAGAGGAGGGAGGGCCTATGGCTACACCTTC. Translation gives CASSLARGGRAYGYTF.

V gene TRBV2 combines with J gene TRBJ2-2; D might be TRBD1 (5 bases). Trimming removed 6 bases at V and 5 bases at J, with 13 bases between. The CDR3 consists of 14 residues. Per germline, CDR1 SNHLY and CDR2 FYNNEI. CDR3 residues: CASRGRLGTGELFF. For the CDR3, the DNA is TGTGCCAGCAGGGGGCGCTTGGGAACCGGGGAGCTGTTTTTT.

V usage is TRBV28 and J usage is TRBJ2-7; 10 bases line up with TRBD2. CDR1 and CDR2 (germline): MDHEN, SYDVKM. The CDR3 is made up of 15 amino acids. V trimming: 6 bases; J trimming: 2 bases; junction bases outside the gene matches: 7. CDR3 region: CASSPSGGYTYEQYF. The CDR3 nucleotides read TGTGCCAGCAGCCCTAGCGGGGGCTACACCTACGAGCAGTACTTC.

The V gene is TRBV5-6, the J gene TRBJ1-3; TRBD1 might be the D (6 bases). The V gene's germline CDR1 is SGHDT and CDR2 YYEEEE. This CDR3 comprises 16 residues. Between the trimmed V and J ends, which lost 4 bases and 4 bases, there was a span of 18 bases. The CDR3 DNA follows: TGTGCCAGCAGCATGTCGGGACAAACTCTGGGAAACACCATATATTTT. Translated: CASSMSGQTLGNTIYF.

The genes are TRBV15 and TRBJ1-1; 7 nucleotides line up with TRBD1. The CDR3 sequence is 15 residues long. With 0 bases clipped from V and 5 bases from J, the junction kept 6 bases outside the gene matches. Germline lookup yields CDR1 LNHNV and CDR2 YYDKDF (reference sequence). The CDR3 loop is CATSRDPGGNTEAFF. The CDR3 DNA reads TGTGCCACCAGCAGAGATCCAGGGGGTAATACTGAAGCTTTCTTT.

V and J are TRBV28 and TRBJ2-1; 11 bases align to TRBD1. This CDR3 region has 15 residues. J lost 6 bases, V lost 1 base, and 2 bases had no gene match. In germline, CDR1 is MDHEN, CDR2 SYDVKM. The CDR3 region is CASSLSGQGVNEQFF. The CDR3 DNA reads TGTGCCAGCAGTTTATCGGGACAGGGGGTCAATGAGCAGTTCTTC.